The 20 T cell receptor beta chains below all came from one sample that was sequenced in a study of blood T cell repertoires in COVID-19. Repertoires were generated with immunoSEQ multiplex PCR, while TCRdb's copy carries only in-frame clones and drops some. The data show roughly 500,000 clones, about 91% seen once. The sequencing input was peripheral blood. Receptors were obtained from a man between 18 and 29 years old with COVID-19, enrolled during active disease.

The genes are TRBV7-3 and TRBJ1-1, with D tentatively TRBD1 (6 bases). The CDR3 covers 16 residues. Germline V CDR1 and CDR2: SGHTA, FQGTGA. The V end lost 5 bases, the J end lost 3 bases, and 19 bases lay between the germline ends. DNA of the CDR3: TGTGCCAGCAGCCCTCAAGGGGGGGCTCGGGACACTGAAGCTTTCTTT. As protein: CASSPQGGARDTEAFF. Full variable domain (remainder filled in from reference TRBV7-3 and TRBJ1-1): GAGVSQTPSNKVTEKGKYVELRCDPISGHTALYWYRQSLGQGPEFLIYFQGTGAADDSGLPNDRFFAVRPEGSVSTLKIQRTERGDSAVYLCASSPQGGARDTEAFFGQGTRLTVV.

In regard to this clone: In the same sample, other DNA sequences code for this CDR3. This chain connects TRBV5-1 to TRBJ1-6; D remains unclear. The CDR3 runs 13 residues. V lost 1 base to trimming and J lost 5 bases, with 4 bases between them. Per the germline V gene, CDR1 is SGHRS and CDR2 is YFSETQ. The CDR3 DNA follows: TGCGCCAGCAGCTTGACGGATAATTCACCCCTCCACTTT. The encoded protein is CASSLTDNSPLHF.

Here the CDR3 DNA reads TGTGCCAGTAGTATTTCGGGGATCTTCAATGGCTACACCTTC. This gives the protein CASSISGIFNGYTF. The V gene is TRBV19, the J gene TRBJ1-2; D unclear. Looked up from germline, CDR1 is LNHDA and CDR2 is SQIVND (reference sequence). V was trimmed by 3 bases and J by 6 bases, leaving 14 bases between them. The CDR3 covers 14 residues.

The chain links TRBV7-6 to TRBJ2-5; tentative D call: TRBD2 (6 bases). Trimming shortened V by 1 base and J by 5 bases, and 14 bases separated the two germline ends. The germline V gene has CDR1 SGHVS and CDR2 FNYEAQ. There are 15 residues in the CDR3. Written as DNA, the CDR3 is TGTGCCAGCAGCTTAGGGCAGGGACGGGGGGAGACCCAGTACTTC. Its protein product is CASSLGQGRGETQYF. Looking up the rest from reference TRBV7-6 and TRBJ2-5 gives the full variable domain: GAGVSQSPRYKVTKRGQDVALRCDPISGHVSLYWYRQALGQGPEFLTYFNYEAQQDKSGLPNDRFSAERPEGSISTLTIQRTEQRDSAMYRCASSLGQGRGETQYFGPGTRLLVL.

V gene TRBV11-3 combines with J gene TRBJ2-5; the match to TRBD2 covers 8 bases. CDR1 SGHNT and CDR2 YENEEA come from the germline V gene. This CDR3 contains 16 residues. The ends lost 5 bases at V and 3 bases at J; junction bases unmatched: 11. The CDR3, as DNA: TGTGCCAGCAGCCACAGAAGGGGAGCGGGGGAAGAGACCCAGTACTTC. Its protein is CASSHRRGAGEETQYF.

V gene TRBV2 combines with J gene TRBJ2-7, with TRBD1 matching over 7 bases. This CDR3 has 14 residues. The V gene's germline CDR1 is SNHLY and CDR2 FYNNEI. Trimming removed 5 bases from V and 2 bases from J; junction bases left unmatched: 6. The CDR3 nucleotides read TGTGCCAGCAGTTTACAGGGGCCACCCTACGAGCAGTACTTC. It specifies CASSLQGPPYEQYF. The full variable domain, completed using reference TRBV2 and TRBJ2-7, is EPEVTQTPSHQVTQMGQEVILRCVPISNHLYFYWYRQILGQKVEFLVSFYNNEISEKSEIFDDQFSVERPDGSNFTLKIRSTKLEDSAMYFCASSLQGPPYEQYFGPGTRLTVT.

This clone has a handful of counts. CDR3 residues: CASSQTGTGGYNEQFF. The CDR3 nucleotides read TGTGCCAGCAGCCAAACCGGGACAGGGGGCTACAATGAGCAGTTCTTC. This sequence joins TRBV11-3 and TRBJ2-1, with 11 positions matching TRBD1. Unmatched junction bases numbered 6, after V lost 5 bases and J lost 3 bases. This CDR3 contains 16 residues. Germline V gives CDR1 SGHNT, CDR2 YENEEA.

The gene calls are TRBV12-5 and TRBJ2-1, with D hard to call. The germline V gene has CDR1 LGHNT and CDR2 FRNRAP. With 6 bases removed from V and 9 bases from J, the gap between germline ends came to 15 bases. This CDR3 region has 13 residues. Written as DNA, the CDR3 is TGTGCTAGTGGCCATTCTCGCGGTGCTGAGCAGTTCTTC. Amino acids: CASGHSRGAEQFF.

This chain connects TRBV3-1 (or the pseudogene TRBV3-2) to TRBJ1-2; 8 bases are a match to TRBD1. CDR1 and CDR2 from the germline V gene are LGHDT and YNNKEL (reference sequence). CDR3 size: 13 residues. Losses at the gene ends were 7 bases for V and 4 bases for J; bases not matched to a gene: 5. CDR3 in DNA: TGTGCCAGCACGAACAGGGGGAGCTATGGCTACACCTTC. It is translated as CASTNRGSYGYTF.

The DNA of the CDR3 is TGCGCCAGCAGCCACCGGACTGACGGCCAGGATACGCAGTATTTT. Protein: CASSHRTDGQDTQYF. The genes are TRBV5-1 and TRBJ2-3; D might be TRBD2 (5 bases). Per the germline V gene, CDR1 is SGHRS and CDR2 is YFSETQ. The CDR3 is made up of 15 amino acids. Trimming cost V 4 bases and J 6 bases, with 18 bases left between them.

The chain has TRBV6-5 and TRBJ2-7, with D possibly TRBD1 on 6 matching bases. The germline CDR1 and CDR2 sequences are MNHEY and SVGAGI. Trimming took off 5 bases at V and 2 bases at J, with 10 bases between the two ends. The CDR3 runs to 13 residues. For the CDR3, the DNA is TGTGCCAGCAGTCTGGGACATCCCTACGAGCAGTACTTC. The encoded protein is CASSLGHPYEQYF.

The sample holds one count of this clone. The genes are TRBV4-1 and TRBJ2-3, with D possibly TRBD2 on 5 matching bases. The CDR3 runs to 14 residues. In germline, CDR1 is MGHRA, CDR2 YSYEKL. Trimming took off 1 base at V and 10 bases at J, with 15 bases between the two ends. The chain's CDR3 is CASSQGPASWAQYF. The CDR3 DNA sequence: TGCGCCAGCAGCCAAGGTCCGGCTAGCTGGGCGCAGTATTTT.

The gene calls are TRBV19 and TRBJ2-5, with 10 bases lining up with TRBD2. CDR3 length equals 15 residues. Per the germline V gene, CDR1 is LNHDA and CDR2 is SQIVND (reference sequence). Trimming took 5 bases from V and 5 from J; bases not matched to a gene: 8. For the CDR3, the DNA is TGTGCCAGTAGTCCAGTAGCGGGAGGCCAGGAGACCCAGTACTTC. Translated: CASSPVAGGQETQYF.

V usage is TRBV6-5 and J usage is TRBJ2-7, with D maybe TRBD2 (5 bases). The germline CDR1 and CDR2 sequences are MNHEY and SVGAGI. The CDR3 has 16 amino acids. V lost 0 bases, J lost 3 bases, and 15 bases lay in between. The CDR3 sequence is CASSYSQARGNYEQYF. The CDR3 DNA reads TGTGCCAGCAGTTACTCGCAGGCTAGAGGGAACTACGAGCAGTACTTC.

The genes are TRBV3-1 (or the pseudogene TRBV3-2) and TRBJ2-3; tentative D call: TRBD2 (5 bases). Germline loops: CDR1 LGHDT, CDR2 YNNKEL (reference sequence). Trimming removed 6 bases at V and 4 bases at J, with 20 bases between. The CDR3 is 16 residues long. CDR3 sequence: CASSRKSGSLSDTQYF. The CDR3 DNA is TGTGCCAGCAGTCGTAAAAGCGGATCCCTTTCAGATACGCAGTATTTT.

The gene calls are TRBV18 and TRBJ2-1, with D perhaps TRBD2 (5 bases). Deletions cut 2 bases from V and 0 bases from J, with 11 bases between. This CDR3 contains 16 residues. Germline V gene lookup returns CDR1 KGHSH and CDR2 LQKENI. The CDR3 DNA reads TGTGCCAGCTCACCAGAAGCGGCTCCCTCCTACAATGAGCAGTTCTTC. Translation gives CASSPEAAPSYNEQFF. Together with reference TRBV18 and TRBJ2-1, the CDR3 gives the full variable domain: NAGVMQNPRHLVRRRGQEARLRCSPMKGHSHVYWYRQLPEEGLKFMVYLQKENIIDESGMPKERFSAEFPKEGPSILRIQQVVRGDSAAYFCASSPEAAPSYNEQFFGPGTRLTVL.

V gene TRBV5-5 combines with J gene TRBJ2-5; 7 bases align to TRBD1. CDR1 is SGHKS, CDR2 YYEKEE, per germline (reference sequence). Trimming at V came to 5 bases and at J to 1 base, leaving 2 bases not matched to a gene. The CDR3 is made up of 13 amino acids. Here the CDR3 reads CASRQGSQETQYF. CDR3 DNA sequence: TGTGCCAGCAGACAGGGGAGCCAAGAGACCCAGTACTTC. The whole variable domain, remainder taken from reference TRBV5-5 and TRBJ2-5, is DAGVTQSPTHLIKTRGQQVTLRCSPISGHKSVSWYQQVLGQGPQFIFQYYEKEERGRGNFPDRFSARQFPNYSSELNVNALLLGDSALYLCASRQGSQETQYFGPGTRLLVL.

Only one count was recorded for this clone. The gene calls are TRBV11-2 and TRBJ2-5, with 8 bases lining up with TRBD1. The V segment lost 5 bases and the J segment 5 bases; nucleotides outside the gene matches: 13. Germline assignment: CDR1 SGHAT and CDR2 FQNNGV. This CDR3 is 16 amino acids long. The DNA of the CDR3 is TGTGCCAGCAGCCCGCACCGGACAGGGCGGTGGGAGACCCAGTACTTC. As protein: CASSPHRTGRWETQYF.

The gene calls are TRBV4-2 and TRBJ1-1; maybe TRBD1 (5 bases). The germline V and J ends were trimmed by 0 bases and 4 bases, with 12 bases remaining between them. This CDR3 has 15 amino acids. Germline values: CDR1 LGHNA, CDR2 YNFKEQ. The CDR3 bases are TGTGCCAGCAGCCAAGAGGGGGACTTGACCACTGAAGCTTTCTTT. Its translation is CASSQEGDLTTEAFF.

V usage is TRBV5-5 and J usage is TRBJ1-2; 7 nucleotides align to TRBD1. Losses at the gene ends were 5 bases for V and 2 bases for J; bases not matched to a gene: 12. This CDR3 spans 16 amino acids. From germline, CDR1 is SGHKS and CDR2 YYEKEE (reference sequence). The CDR3 DNA reads as TGTGCCAGCAGTCGTGCCCCGGGACAGATCAACTATGGCTACACCTTC. It encodes CASSRAPGQINYGYTF.